The 9 T cell receptor beta chains reported below all come from one sample, sequenced in a study of graft-versus-host responses after intestinal transplantation. Produced via immunoSEQ multiplex PCR; TCRdb's table is partial and in-frame only. Of 4,000 or so clones detected, about 82% appear once; the ten largest clones hold around 4.8%. Graft specimens yielded both intraepithelial and lamina propria lymphocytes. Sequencing was performed on ileum tissue, taken about 93 weeks after intestinal transplant. These receptors all come from a human patient who received an intestinal transplant, so some T cells may come from the graft donor.

The rearrangement joins TRBV5-1 to TRBJ2-7; 9 bases fit TRBD2. Unmatched junction bases numbered 4, after V lost 5 bases and J lost 4 bases. The CDR3 extends over 13 amino acids. Germline CDR1 is SGHRS and CDR2 is YFSETQ. The CDR3 nucleotides read TGCGCCAGCAGGATGGCGGGGGGGTACGAGCAGTACTTC. Protein product: CASRMAGGYEQYF.

The V gene is TRBV6-5, the J gene TRBJ1-2; D not certain. Per germline, CDR1 MNHEY and CDR2 SVGAGI. V was clipped by 8 bases and J by 5 bases, with 12 bases between them. CDR3 length: 12 amino acids. The CDR3 nucleotides read TGTGCCAGCGCGACGGATCAATATGGCTACACCTTC. This encodes CASATDQYGYTF.

The V and J genes are TRBV2 and TRBJ1-1, with D uncertain. Trimming removed 9 bases at V and 1 base at J, with 12 bases between. The CDR3 spans 13 residues. Germline loops: CDR1 SNHLY, CDR2 FYNNEI. The CDR3 is CASTFLGNTEAFF. DNA of the CDR3: TGTGCCAGTACATTCCTTGGGAACACTGAAGCTTTCTTT.

A word on this clone: One end of the junction fails to match germline, which may point to a read error. Other nucleotide sequences from this sample produce the same CDR3. The J gene is TRBJ1-2, the V gene TRBV10-3; a possible D gene is TRBD1 (5 bases). Germline CDR1 and CDR2: ENHRY and SYGVKD. This CDR3 has 14 amino acids. The CDR3 DNA is TGTGCCATTAGTGAGTCGACACAGGTCTATGGCTACACCTTC. This gives the protein CAISESTQVYGYTF.

The sample holds one count of this clone. CDR3 region: CASSRKQVNTEAFF. As DNA, the CDR3 is TGTGCCAGCAGCCGAAAACAGGTGAACACTGAAGCTTTCTTT. The chain employs TRBV7-9 and TRBJ1-1; perhaps TRBD1 as D (5 bases). This CDR3 has 14 residues. The V gene's germline CDR1 is SEHNR and CDR2 FQNEAQ (reference sequence). With 5 bases removed from V and 0 bases from J, the gap between germline ends came to 10 bases.

About this clone: Other DNA sequences from this sample encode an identical CDR3 as well. The chain joins TRBV27 to TRBJ2-1; TRBD1 might be the D (5 bases). Between the trimmed V and J ends, which lost 9 bases and 4 bases, there was a span of 13 bases. Germline CDR1 MNHEY, CDR2 SMNVEV (reference sequence). The CDR3 sequence is 13 residues long. CDR3 sequence reads: CASSLDSYNEQFF. The CDR3 nucleotides read TGTGCCAGTAGTCTCGACAGTTACAATGAGCAGTTCTTC.

The chain links TRBV9 to TRBJ2-5, with D possibly being TRBD1 (5 bases). Germline V gene lookup returns CDR1 SGDLS and CDR2 YYNGEE. Trimming shortened V by 3 bases and J by 3 bases, and 15 bases separated the two germline ends. The CDR3 is 15 residues long. CDR3 bases: TGTGCCAGCAGCGGAGGTGTGGGGCAGGAAGAGACCCAGTACTTC. This sequence encodes CASSGGVGQEETQYF.

This clone was observed once. This chain links TRBV27 with TRBJ2-3; D uncertain. The CDR3 spans 15 residues. V was trimmed by 0 bases and J by 4 bases, leaving 11 bases between them. Germline V gives CDR1 MNHEY, CDR2 SMNVEV (reference sequence). DNA of the CDR3: TGTGCCAGCAGTTTATCGATTGATTACCCAGATACGCAGTATTTT. This gives the protein CASSLSIDYPDTQYF.

There are a few counts of this clone. J is TRBJ1-3 and V is TRBV19; 8 positions agree with TRBD1. The CDR3 is made up of 18 amino acids. Germline V gives CDR1 LNHDA, CDR2 SQIVND (reference sequence). V shed 5 bases and J 0 bases; nucleotides not matched to a gene: 12. Here the CDR3 reads CASSDRGPPLDSGNTIYF. The CDR3 nucleotides are TGTGCCAGTAGTGACAGGGGACCACCCCTAGACTCTGGAAACACCATATATTTT.